Each of the 5 T cell receptor beta chains below was sequenced from the same sample in a study of blood T cell repertoires in COVID-19. Repertoires were generated with immunoSEQ multiplex PCR, while TCRdb's copy carries only in-frame clones and drops some. The sample has hundreds of thousands of clones, around 85% seen once. The sample was PBMCs or T cells enriched from blood (not recorded which). All receptors derive from a man between 40 and 49 years old who had recovered from COVID-19.

This chain links TRBV27 with TRBJ1-4; D is possibly TRBD1 (6 bases). The CDR3 contains 14 residues. Trimming pared 5 bases from V and 7 bases from J, leaving 14 bases between. The germline V gene has CDR1 MNHEY and CDR2 SMNVEV (reference sequence). The CDR3 DNA is TGTGCCAGCAGTAACAGGGCGGTAGGTGAAAAACTGTTTTTT. Protein sequence: CASSNRAVGEKLFF.

The chain employs TRBV7-3 and TRBJ2-6, with 8 nucleotides matching TRBD1. The J segment lost 0 bases and the V segment lost 5 bases, leaving 6 bases of the junction unmatched. The CDR3 contains 17 residues. Germline lookup yields CDR1 SGHTA and CDR2 FQGTGA. The DNA for the CDR3 is TGTGCCAGCAGCCGGGACAGGCTCCACTCTGGGGCCAACGTCCTGACTTTC. It yields the protein CASSRDRLHSGANVLTF.

The V call is TRBV27, the J call TRBJ2-1; 10 bases are shared with TRBD2. The germline V gene has CDR1 MNHEY and CDR2 SMNVEV (reference sequence). The CDR3 totals 14 residues. Trimming took 3 bases from V and 8 from J; bases not matched to a gene: 4. The CDR3 loop reads CASSFGSGRDEQFF. CDR3 DNA sequence: TGTGCCAGCAGTTTCGGCAGCGGGAGGGATGAGCAGTTCTTC.

The rearrangement links TRBV28 to TRBJ1-5, with 7 bases lining up with TRBD1. CDR1 is MDHEN, CDR2 SYDVKM, per germline. V shed 3 bases and J 0 bases; nucleotides not matched to a gene: 8. The CDR3 is 17 amino acids. The CDR3 sequence: CASSFRLQGYSNQPQHF. CDR3 DNA: TGTGCCAGCAGTTTTCGCCTACAGGGGTATAGCAATCAGCCCCAGCATTTT.

In DNA form, the CDR3 reads TGTGCCAGCAGAGGGGGCCGTCGGGGGACCCAGTACTTC. Translating gives CASRGGRRGTQYF. J is TRBJ2-5 and V is TRBV2; TRBD1 matches 7 bases. Germline V gene sequence: CDR1 SNHLY, CDR2 FYNNEI. Trimming removed 6 bases from V and 7 bases from J; junction bases left unmatched: 8. The CDR3 has 13 residues.